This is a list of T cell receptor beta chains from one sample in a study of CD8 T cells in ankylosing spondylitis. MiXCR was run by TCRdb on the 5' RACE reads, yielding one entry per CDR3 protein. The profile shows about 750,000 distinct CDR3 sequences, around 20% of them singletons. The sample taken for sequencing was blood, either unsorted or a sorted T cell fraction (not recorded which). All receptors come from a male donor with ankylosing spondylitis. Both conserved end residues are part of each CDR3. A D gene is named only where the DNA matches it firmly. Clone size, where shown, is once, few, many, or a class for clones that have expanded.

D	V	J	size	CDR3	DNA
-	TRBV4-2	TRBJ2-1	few	CASSQLGGTNNNEQFF	TGTGCCAGCAGCCAATTAGGGGGGACTAATAACAATGAGCAGTTCTTC
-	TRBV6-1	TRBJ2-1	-	CASSRISGGPYNEQFF	TGTGCCAGCAGCCGAATTAGCGGTGGACCCTACAATGAGCAGTTCTTC
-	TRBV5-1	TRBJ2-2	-	CASSLLGRHTGELFF	TGCGCCAGCAGCTTGTTAGGCAGACACACCGGGGAGCTGTTTTTT
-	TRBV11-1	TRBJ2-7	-	CASSLAPGRSSDEQYF	TGTGCCAGCAGCTTAGCGCCGGGACGGTCCTCCGACGAGCAGTACTTC
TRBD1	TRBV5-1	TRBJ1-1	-	CASSQGTVPFEAFF	TGCGCCAGCAGCCAAGGGACAGTTCCCTTTGAAGCTTTCTTT
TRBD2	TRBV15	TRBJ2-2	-	CATERGGKTGELFF	TGTGCCACCGAGCGGGGGGGAAAAACCGGGGAGCTGTTTTTT
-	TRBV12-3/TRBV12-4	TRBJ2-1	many	CASSTQAGALNEQFF	TGTGCCAGCAGTACCCAGGCAGGGGCCCTTAATGAGCAGTTCTTC
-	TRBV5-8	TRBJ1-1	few	CASSRTAIEAFF	TGTGCCAGCAGTCGGACAGCGATTGAAGCTTTCTTT
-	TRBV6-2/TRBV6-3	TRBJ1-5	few	CASSNTGIQPQHF	TGTGCCAGCAGTAATACAGGGATTCAGCCCCAGCATTTT
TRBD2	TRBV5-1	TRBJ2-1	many	CASSLAPLGGRAYNEQFF	TGCGCCAGCAGCTTGGCTCCCTTAGGCGGGAGGGCCTACAATGAGCAGTTCTTC
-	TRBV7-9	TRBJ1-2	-	CAGAAGLRDGYTF	TGTGCCGGGGCGGCGGGGTTACGCGATGGCTACACCTTC
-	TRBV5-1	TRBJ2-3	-	CASSLADPPLSTQYF	TGCGCCAGCAGCTTGGCAGACCCCCCCCTTAGTACGCAGTATTTT
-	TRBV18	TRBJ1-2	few	CASSPRNEGLYGYTF	TGTGCCAGCTCACCACGTAACGAGGGCCTCTATGGCTACACCTTC
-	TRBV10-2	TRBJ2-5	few	CASRDGTGSQETQYF	TGCGCCAGCAGGGACGGTACAGGGAGCCAAGAGACCCAGTACTTC
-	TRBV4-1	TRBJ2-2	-	CASSHGPGELFF	TGCGCCAGCAGCCATGGTCCCGGGGAGCTGTTTTTT
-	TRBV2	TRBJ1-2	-	CASSAARLYGYTF	TGTGCCAGCAGTGCCGCTCGGCTCTATGGCTACACCTTC
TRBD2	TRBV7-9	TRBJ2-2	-	CARGTSENTGELFF	TGTGCCAGAGGGACTAGCGAGAACACCGGGGAGCTGTTTTTT
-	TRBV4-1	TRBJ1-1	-	CASSQVPGWTEAFF	TGCGCCAGCAGCCAAGTCCCAGGGTGGACTGAAGCTTTCTTT
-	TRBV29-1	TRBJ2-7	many	CSVLGTSNTEQYF	TGCAGCGTTTTAGGGACTTCTAATACCGAGCAGTACTTC
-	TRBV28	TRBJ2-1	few	CASSLRRKSYNEQFF	TGTGCCAGCAGTTTAAGGCGAAAATCCTACAATGAGCAGTTCTTC
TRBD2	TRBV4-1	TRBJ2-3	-	CASAQSGRTTDTQYF	TGCGCCAGCGCCCAAAGCGGGAGAACCACAGATACGCAGTATTTT
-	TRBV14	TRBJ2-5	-	CASSPPGTSRPETQYF	TGTGCCAGCAGCCCGCCCGGGACCTCACGCCCGGAGACCCAGTACTTC
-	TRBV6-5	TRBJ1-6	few	CASSYSARLGSPLHF	TGTGCCAGCAGTTACTCGGCCCGGCTTGGATCACCCCTCCACTTT
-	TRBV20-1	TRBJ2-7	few	CSAAGTDKQYF	TGCAGTGCGGCCGGGACCGACAAGCAGTACTTC
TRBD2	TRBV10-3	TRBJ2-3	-	CASSGRPSLSTDTQYF	TGTGCCAGTAGCGGGAGGCCCAGCCTTAGCACAGATACGCAGTATTTT
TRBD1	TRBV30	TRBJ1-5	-	CAWSANRGRNQPQHF	TGTGCCTGGAGCGCCAACAGGGGTCGCAATCAGCCCCAGCATTTT
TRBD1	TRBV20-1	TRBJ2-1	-	CSARDLDRADNEQFF	TGCAGTGCTAGAGACTTGGACAGGGCTGACAATGAGCAGTTCTTC
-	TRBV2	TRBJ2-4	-	CASSALTDLAKNIQYF	TGTGCCAGCAGTGCCCTGACAGATCTAGCCAAAAACATTCAGTACTTC
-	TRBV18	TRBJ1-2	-	CASSPLAGDGYTF	TGTGCCAGCTCACCATTAGCCGGGGATGGCTACACCTTC
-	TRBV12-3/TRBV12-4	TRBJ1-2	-	CASSFIPGRDTGYTF	TGTGCCAGCAGTTTTATCCCCGGCAGGGATACTGGCTACACCTTC
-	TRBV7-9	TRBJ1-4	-	CASTGEANEKLFF	TGTGCCAGCACCGGTGAGGCTAATGAAAAACTGTTTTTT
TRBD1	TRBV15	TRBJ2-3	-	CATSRVGQGGEDTQYF	TGTGCCACCAGCAGAGTCGGACAGGGTGGTGAAGATACGCAGTATTTT
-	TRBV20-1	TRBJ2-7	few	CSARELSGSPYEQYF	TGCAGTGCTAGGGAACTGTCGGGATCCCCCTACGAGCAGTACTTC
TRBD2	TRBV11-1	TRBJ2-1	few	CASSLPGTSGGGLGNEQFF	TGTGCCAGCAGCTTACCCGGGACTAGCGGGGGGGGTCTGGGCAATGAGCAGTTCTTC
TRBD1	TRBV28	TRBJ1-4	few	CASSFDRGREKLFF	TGTGCCAGCAGTTTTGACAGGGGGCGAGAAAAACTGTTTTTT
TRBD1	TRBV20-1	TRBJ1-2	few	CSAVPGGRNYGYTF	TGCAGTGCTGTCCCAGGGGGCAGAAACTATGGCTACACCTTC
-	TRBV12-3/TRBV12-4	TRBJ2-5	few	CASSLLQGSKETQYF	TGTGCCAGCAGTTTATTACAGGGTTCTAAAGAGACCCAGTACTTC
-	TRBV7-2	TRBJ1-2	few	CASSQISGTNGYTF	TGTGCCAGCAGCCAGATCTCCGGGACCAATGGCTACACCTTC
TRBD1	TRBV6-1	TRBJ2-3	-	CASSDPGQFPDTQYF	TGTGCCAGCAGTGACCCGGGACAGTTCCCAGATACGCAGTATTTT
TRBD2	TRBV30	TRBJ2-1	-	CAWNLAGGRSEQFF	TGTGCCTGGAACCTAGCGGGGGGGCGGAGTGAGCAGTTCTTC
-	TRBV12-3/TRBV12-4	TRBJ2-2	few	CASRSSLTGELFF	TGTGCCAGCAGATCCTCCCTCACCGGGGAGCTGTTTTTT
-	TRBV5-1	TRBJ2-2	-	CASSLILGQNTGELFF	TGCGCCAGCAGCTTGATTTTAGGTCAGAACACCGGGGAGCTGTTTTTT
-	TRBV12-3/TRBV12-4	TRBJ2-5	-	CASSYPASGTEETQYF	TGTGCCAGCAGTTACCCCGCGTCCGGGACGGAGGAGACCCAGTACTTC
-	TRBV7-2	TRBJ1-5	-	CASSPGLQEGPQHF	TGTGCCAGCAGCCCGGGACTCCAAGAAGGGCCCCAGCATTTT